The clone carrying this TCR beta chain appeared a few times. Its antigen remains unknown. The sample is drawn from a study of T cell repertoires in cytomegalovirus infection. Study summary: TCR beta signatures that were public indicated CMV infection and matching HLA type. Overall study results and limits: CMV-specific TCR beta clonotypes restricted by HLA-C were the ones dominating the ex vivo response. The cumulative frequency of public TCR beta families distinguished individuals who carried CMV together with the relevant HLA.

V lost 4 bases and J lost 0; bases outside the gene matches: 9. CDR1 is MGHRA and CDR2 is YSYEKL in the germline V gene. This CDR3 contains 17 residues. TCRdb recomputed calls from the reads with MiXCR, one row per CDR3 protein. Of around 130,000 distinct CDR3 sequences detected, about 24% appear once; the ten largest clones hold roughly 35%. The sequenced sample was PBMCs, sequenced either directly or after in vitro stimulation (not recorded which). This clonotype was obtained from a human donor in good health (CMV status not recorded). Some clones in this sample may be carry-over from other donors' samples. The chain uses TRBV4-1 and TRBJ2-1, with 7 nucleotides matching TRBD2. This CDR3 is CASSLGRRTSSYNEQFF. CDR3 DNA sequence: TGCGCCAGCAGCCTCGGTAGGCGGACTAGCTCCTACAATGAGCAGTTCTTC.